This T cell receptor (beta chain) was captured by sequencing in a study of blood T cell repertoires in COVID-19. Looking at the study overall: Some COVID-19 samples were acute and others convalescent; all came from the United States, Italy and Spain. Sample material is recorded as cDNA or gDNA derived from T cells, B-cell-depleted T cells, or PBMCs.

This clone was observed a handful of times. Original handling: Amplification with reference gene primers provided the estimates of nucleated cell counts. Assay used: immunoSEQ multiplex PCR; TCRdb lists only in-frame clones, some missing. The V and J calls and clone size were taken over from that table, and D and trimming were inferred from the DNA. The profile shows 170,000 or so clones, approximately 87% of them singletons. The TCR sequence derives from a woman aged 18-30 years who had recovered from COVID-19. The sample consisted of peripheral blood.

CDR3 bases: TGTGCCAGCAGTTTGATTAGCGGATTAGATCTCAGTGAGCAGTTCTTC. Amino acids: CASSLISGLDLSEQFF. The V gene is TRBV27, the J gene TRBJ2-1; D might be TRBD2 (6 bases). This CDR3 contains 16 residues. V was clipped by 3 bases and J by 9 bases, with 21 bases between them. Germline V gives CDR1 MNHEY, CDR2 SMNVEV (reference sequence).